This is a list of T cell receptor beta chains from one sample in a study of blood T cell repertoires in COVID-19. The method was immunoSEQ multiplex PCR; TCRdb's version includes in-frame clones alone and lacks a portion of them. The table lists 160,000 or so clones, roughly 90% of them singletons. The sequencing sample was made of peripheral blood. The source of these receptors is a man aged 55 to 70 with active or convalescent COVID-19. The CDR3 runs from the conserved cysteine through the conserved F or W. The D gene is left open where the match is weak. A clone size is listed for some rows: how often the clone was seen (once, few, many), or a class if it is expanded.

>-|TRBV18|-|TRBJ1-6
TGTGCCAGCTCACCAACGACCCCCGGCGGTTCACCCCTCCACTTT
CASSPTTPGGSPLHF
>TRBD1|TRBV18|-|TRBJ2-7
TGTGCCAGCTCACCAGGCTGGGACAGGGAAGCTGAGCAGTACTTC
CASSPGWDREAEQYF
>TRBD2|TRBV5-5|-|TRBJ2-1
TGTGCCAGCAGCTCCGCTAGCGGAGATTACAATGAGCAGTTCTTC
CASSSASGDYNEQFF
>-|TRBV4-1|once|TRBJ1-4
TGCGCCAGCAGCCAAGAAAAAACCCGGGGAGAAAAACTGTTTTTT
CASSQEKTRGEKLFF
>-|TRBV6-6|-|TRBJ1-1
TGTGCCAGCAGTGGATCCGGGACATCAAGGGGGAACACTGAAGCTTTCTTT
CASSGSGTSRGNTEAFF
>-|TRBV5-1|once|TRBJ2-1
TGCGCCAGCAGCCCCAGACTATCAAGCCTCTCCTACAATGAGCAGTTCTTC
CASSPRLSSLSYNEQFF
>-|TRBV6-1|few|TRBJ1-1
TGTGCCAGCAGTGAGGCAGGGGTCTCACCGAGCACTGAAGCTTTCTTT
CASSEAGVSPSTEAFF
>TRBD1|TRBV29-1|-|TRBJ2-5
TGCAGCGTTGCGGGACAGGGGTTGCAAGAGACCCAGTACTTC
CSVAGQGLQETQYF
>TRBD1|TRBV2|-|TRBJ2-1
TGTGCCACTACCTCCGGGACAGGTAACAATGAGCAGTTCTTC
CATTSGTGNNEQFF
>TRBD2|TRBV28|-|TRBJ2-5
TGTGCCAGCAGTCTTCAGGCGGGAGGGCCTCTCTATCCCCATAAAGAGACCCAGTACTTC
CASSLQAGGPLYPHKETQYF
>-|TRBV6-1|-|TRBJ1-1
TGTGCCAGCAGTGAAGTAGGGAGAACCTCAGTAGCTTTCTTT
CASSEVGRTSVAFF
>TRBD1|TRBV15|-|TRBJ1-4
TGTGCCACCGGCACAGGGGAATGGGGAAAACTGTTTTTT
CATGTGEWGKLFF
>-|TRBV19|-|TRBJ1-5
TGTGCCAGTAGTACCGGACAGTCTCATAGCAATCAGCCCCAGCATTTT
CASSTGQSHSNQPQHF
>-|TRBV18|-|TRBJ2-7
TGTGCCAGCTCACGGGCGAGGGGGAGGGACGAGCAGTACTTC
CASSRARGRDEQYF
>TRBD1|TRBV2|-|TRBJ1-6
TGTGCCAGCAGTCCGGGGGACAGAACACTTTCACCCCTCCACTTT
CASSPGDRTLSPLHF
>TRBD1|TRBV6-4|-|TRBJ1-4
TGTGCCAGCAGTGAGACAGGGGGCGGAAAAAAACTGTTTTTT
CASSETGGGKKLFF
>-|TRBV7-9|-|TRBJ1-2
TGTGCCAGCAGCTTAGAACAGGTTGCTAACTATGGCTACACCTTC
CASSLEQVANYGYTF
>-|TRBV27|-|TRBJ1-2
TGTGCCAGCAGTTTCGGGGTCCGGGGGGGCTACACCTTC
CASSFGVRGGYTF
>TRBD1|TRBV3-1/TRBV3-2|-|TRBJ2-7
TGTGCCAGCAGCCAAGGGGTAGGGGGCGGATACGAGCAGTACTTC
CASSQGVGGGYEQYF
>-|TRBV11-2|-|TRBJ2-2
TGTGCCAGCAGCCCGCGCCTAGGCCGGGGCGGGGAGCTGTTTTTT
CASSPRLGRGGELFF
>-|TRBV18|-|TRBJ2-1
TGTGCCAGCTCCCCATGGACAGCCAATGAGCAGTTCTTC
CASSPWTANEQFF
>TRBD1|TRBV7-9|-|TRBJ2-1
TGTGCCAGCAGCTTCTCCGGGACAGGCTCCTACAATGAGCAGTTCTTC
CASSFSGTGSYNEQFF